This T cell receptor beta chain was sequenced in a study of neoadjuvant nivolumab and ipilimumab in lung cancer. General study points: Only a single major-pathologic-response sample was available for clonality analysis. Only two of four nivolumab-treated tumors gained richness and clonality by surgery.

Germline V lookup: CDR1 SGHDT, CDR2 YYEEEE. Trimming removed 0 bases from V and 6 bases from J, with 9 bases in between. The CDR3 contains 13 residues. TCRdb's copy holds only in-frame clones and misses some; the assay was immunoSEQ multiplex PCR. The sample contains about 33,000 clones, more than 85% of which appear only once. Only a few counts were recorded for this clone. What it recognizes is unknown. This TCR derives from an adult with non-small cell lung cancer. V gene TRBV5-6 combines with J gene TRBJ1-1; D not resolved. The specimen comprised peripheral blood, sampled after neoadjuvant nivolumab, alone or with ipilimumab, at or shortly before surgery. The CDR3 DNA reads TGTGCCAGCAGCTTGGGTAGAACACCTGAAGCTTTCTTT. The encoded protein is CASSLGRTPEAFF.